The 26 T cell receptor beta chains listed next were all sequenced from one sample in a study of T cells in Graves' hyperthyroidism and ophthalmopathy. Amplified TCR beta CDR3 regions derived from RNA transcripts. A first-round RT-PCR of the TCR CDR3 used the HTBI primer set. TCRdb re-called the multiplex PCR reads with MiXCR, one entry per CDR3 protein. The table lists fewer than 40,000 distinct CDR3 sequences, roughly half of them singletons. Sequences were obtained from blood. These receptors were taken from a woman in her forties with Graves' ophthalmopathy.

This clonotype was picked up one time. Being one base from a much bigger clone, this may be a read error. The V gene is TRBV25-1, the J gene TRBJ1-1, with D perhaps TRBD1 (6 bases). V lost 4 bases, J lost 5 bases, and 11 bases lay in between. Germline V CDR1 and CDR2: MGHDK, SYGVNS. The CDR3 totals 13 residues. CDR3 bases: TGTGCCAGCAGTGTATTACAGGGTACTGAAGCTTTCTTT. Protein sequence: CASSVLQGTEAFF. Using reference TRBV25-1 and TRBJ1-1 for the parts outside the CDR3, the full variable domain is EADIYQTPRYLVIGTGKKITLECSQTMGHDKMYWYQQDPGMELHLIHYSYGVNSTEKGDLSSESTVSRIRTEHFPLTLESARPSHTSQYLCASSVLQGTEAFFGQGTRLTVV.

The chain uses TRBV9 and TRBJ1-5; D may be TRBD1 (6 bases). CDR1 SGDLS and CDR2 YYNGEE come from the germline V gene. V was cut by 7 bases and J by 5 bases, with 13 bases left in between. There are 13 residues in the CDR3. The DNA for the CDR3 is TGTGCCAGCGGCAGGGGTAGTGATCAGCCCCAGCATTTT. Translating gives CASGRGSDQPQHF. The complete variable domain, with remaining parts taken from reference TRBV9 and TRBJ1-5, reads DSGVTQTPKHLITATGQRVTLRCSPRSGDLSVYWYQQSLDQGLQFLIQYYNGEERAKGNILERFSAQQFPDLHSELNLSSLELGDSALYFCASGRGSDQPQHFGDGTRLSIL.

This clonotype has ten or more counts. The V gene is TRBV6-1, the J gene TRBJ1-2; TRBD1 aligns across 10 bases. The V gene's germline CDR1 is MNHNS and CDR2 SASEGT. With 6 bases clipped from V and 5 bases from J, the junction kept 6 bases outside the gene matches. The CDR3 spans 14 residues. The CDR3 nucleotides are TGTGCCAGCAGCCCCGACAGGGGGCCGTATGGCTACACCTTC. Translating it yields CASSPDRGPYGYTF.

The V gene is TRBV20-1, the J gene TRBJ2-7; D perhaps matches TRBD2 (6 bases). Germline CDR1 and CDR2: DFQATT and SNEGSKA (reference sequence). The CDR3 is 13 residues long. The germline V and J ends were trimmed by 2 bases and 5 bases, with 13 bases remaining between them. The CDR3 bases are TGCAGTGCTAGATCCCTAGGCGGGAACGAGCAGTACTTC. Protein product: CSARSLGGNEQYF.

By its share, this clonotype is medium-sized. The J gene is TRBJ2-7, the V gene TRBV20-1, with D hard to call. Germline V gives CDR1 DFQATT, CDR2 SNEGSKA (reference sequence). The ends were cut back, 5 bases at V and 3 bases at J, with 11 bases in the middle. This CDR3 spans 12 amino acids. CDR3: CSAPGRNYEQYF. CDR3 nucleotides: TGCAGTGCTCCCGGACGGAACTACGAGCAGTACTTC.

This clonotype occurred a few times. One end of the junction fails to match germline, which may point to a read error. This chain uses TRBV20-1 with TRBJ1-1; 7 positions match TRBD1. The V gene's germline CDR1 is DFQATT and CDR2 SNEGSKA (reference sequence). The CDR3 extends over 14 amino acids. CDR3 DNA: TGCAGTGCTAAGGAGGGACAGTCACACACTGAAGCTTCCTTT. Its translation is CSAKEGQSHTEASF.

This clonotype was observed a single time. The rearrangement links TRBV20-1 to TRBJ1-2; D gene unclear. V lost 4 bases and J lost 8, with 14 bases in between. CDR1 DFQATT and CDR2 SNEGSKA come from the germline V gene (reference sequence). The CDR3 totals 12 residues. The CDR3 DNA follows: TGCAGTGCTATTTTGGCGGACGGGGGCTACACCTTC. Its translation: CSAILADGGYTF.

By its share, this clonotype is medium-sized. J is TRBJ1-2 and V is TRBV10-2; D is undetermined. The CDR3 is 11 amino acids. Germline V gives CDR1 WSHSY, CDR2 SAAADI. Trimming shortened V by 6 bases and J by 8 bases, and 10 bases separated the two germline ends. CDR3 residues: CASSVGDGYTF. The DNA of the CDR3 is TGCGCCAGCAGCGTGGGAGACGGCTACACCTTC.

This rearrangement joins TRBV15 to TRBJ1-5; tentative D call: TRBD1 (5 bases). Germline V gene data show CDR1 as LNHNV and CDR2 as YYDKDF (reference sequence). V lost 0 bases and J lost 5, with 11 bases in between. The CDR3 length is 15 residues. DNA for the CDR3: TGTGCCACCAGCAGAGATCGGGGGACCCATCAGCCCCAGCATTTT. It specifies CATSRDRGTHQPQHF.

DNA for the CDR3: TGTGCCAGCAGCTTAGAGGGGGTTGGGACTAACTATGGCTACACCTTC. Its translation: CASSLEGVGTNYGYTF. The V and J genes are TRBV7-7 and TRBJ1-2, with D possibly matching TRBD1 (6 bases). Germline V CDR1 and CDR2: SSHAT, FNYEAQ (reference sequence). V was cut by 1 base and J by 0 bases, with 12 bases left in between. This CDR3 has 16 amino acids.

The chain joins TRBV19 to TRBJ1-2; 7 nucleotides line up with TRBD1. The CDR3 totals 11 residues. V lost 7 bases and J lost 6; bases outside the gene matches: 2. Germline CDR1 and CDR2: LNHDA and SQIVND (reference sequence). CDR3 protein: CASTGQDGYTF. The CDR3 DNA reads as TGTGCCAGTACAGGACAGGATGGCTACACCTTC.

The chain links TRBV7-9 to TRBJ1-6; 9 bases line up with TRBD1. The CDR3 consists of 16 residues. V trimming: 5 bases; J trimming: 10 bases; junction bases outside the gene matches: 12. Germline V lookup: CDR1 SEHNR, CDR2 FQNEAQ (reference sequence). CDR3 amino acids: CASSPTRTGEGSPLHF. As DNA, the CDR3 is TGTGCCAGCAGCCCTACGCGGACAGGGGAAGGCTCACCCCTCCACTTT.

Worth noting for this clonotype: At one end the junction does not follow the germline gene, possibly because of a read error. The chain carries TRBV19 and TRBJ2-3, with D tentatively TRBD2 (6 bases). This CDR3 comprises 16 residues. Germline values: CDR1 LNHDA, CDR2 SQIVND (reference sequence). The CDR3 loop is CVSSGDGGRSSDTQYF. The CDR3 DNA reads TGTGTCAGTAGTGGGGACGGGGGACGTTCCTCAGATACGCAGTATTTT.

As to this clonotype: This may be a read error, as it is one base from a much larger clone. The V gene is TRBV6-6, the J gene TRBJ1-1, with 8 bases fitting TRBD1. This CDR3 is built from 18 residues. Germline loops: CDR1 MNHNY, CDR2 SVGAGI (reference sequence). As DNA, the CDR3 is TGTGCCGGCAGTTATAAAGGGTCGGGGCAGGGGGCGCGGACTGAAGCTTTCTTT. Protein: CAGSYKGSGQGARTEAFF.

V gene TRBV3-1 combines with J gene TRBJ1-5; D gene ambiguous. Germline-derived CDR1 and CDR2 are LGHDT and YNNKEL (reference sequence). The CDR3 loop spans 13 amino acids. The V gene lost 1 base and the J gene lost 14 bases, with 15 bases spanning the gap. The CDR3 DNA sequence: TGTGCCAGCAGCCAAGGAAATAGCGGCTACGAGCATTTT. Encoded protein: CASSQGNSGYEHF.

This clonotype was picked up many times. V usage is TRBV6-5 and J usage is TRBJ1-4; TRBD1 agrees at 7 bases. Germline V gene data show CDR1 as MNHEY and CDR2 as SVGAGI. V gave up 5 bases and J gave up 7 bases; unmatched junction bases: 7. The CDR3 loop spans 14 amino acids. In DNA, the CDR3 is TGTGCCAGCAGTCTCTACAGGGGTGGTGAAAAACTGTTTTTT. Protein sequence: CASSLYRGGEKLFF.

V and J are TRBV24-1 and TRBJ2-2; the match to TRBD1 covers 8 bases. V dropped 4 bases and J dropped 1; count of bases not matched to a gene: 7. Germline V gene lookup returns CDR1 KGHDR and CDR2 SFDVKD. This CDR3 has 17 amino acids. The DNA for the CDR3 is TGTGCCACCAGTGACCCTCAGACAGGGGTGAACACCGGGGAGCTGTTTTTT. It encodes CATSDPQTGVNTGELFF.

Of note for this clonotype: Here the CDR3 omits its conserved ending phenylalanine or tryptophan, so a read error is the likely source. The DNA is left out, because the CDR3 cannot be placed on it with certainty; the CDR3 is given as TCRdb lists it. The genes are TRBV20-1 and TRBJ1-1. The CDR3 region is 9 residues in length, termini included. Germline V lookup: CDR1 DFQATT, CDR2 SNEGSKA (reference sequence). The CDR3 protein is CSAPPDGVS.

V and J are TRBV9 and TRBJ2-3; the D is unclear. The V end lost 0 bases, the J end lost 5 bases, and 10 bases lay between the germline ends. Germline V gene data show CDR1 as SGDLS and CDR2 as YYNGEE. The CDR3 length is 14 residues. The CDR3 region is CASSVAGLLDTQYF. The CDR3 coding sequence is TGTGCCAGCAGCGTAGCCGGCCTGCTAGATACGCAGTATTTT.

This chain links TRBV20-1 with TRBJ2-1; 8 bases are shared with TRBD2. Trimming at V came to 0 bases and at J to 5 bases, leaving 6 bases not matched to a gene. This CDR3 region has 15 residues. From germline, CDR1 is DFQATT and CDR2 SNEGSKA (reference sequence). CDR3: CSARDALAGHNEQFF. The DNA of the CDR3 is TGCAGTGCTAGAGATGCGTTAGCGGGACACAATGAGCAGTTCTTC.

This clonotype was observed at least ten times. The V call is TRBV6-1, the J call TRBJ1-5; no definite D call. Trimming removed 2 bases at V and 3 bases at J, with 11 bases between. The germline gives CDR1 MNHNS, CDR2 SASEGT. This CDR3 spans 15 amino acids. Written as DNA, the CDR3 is TGTGCCAGCAGTGAAATTTCGGAATTCAATCAGCCCCAGCATTTT. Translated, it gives CASSEISEFNQPQHF.

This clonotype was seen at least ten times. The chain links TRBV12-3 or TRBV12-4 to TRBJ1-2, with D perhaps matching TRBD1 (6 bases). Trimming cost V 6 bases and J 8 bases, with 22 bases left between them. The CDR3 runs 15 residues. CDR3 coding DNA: TGTGCCAGCAGGACAGGTCTGAGGGTTTCGGAGGGCTACACCTTC. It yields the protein CASRTGLRVSEGYTF.

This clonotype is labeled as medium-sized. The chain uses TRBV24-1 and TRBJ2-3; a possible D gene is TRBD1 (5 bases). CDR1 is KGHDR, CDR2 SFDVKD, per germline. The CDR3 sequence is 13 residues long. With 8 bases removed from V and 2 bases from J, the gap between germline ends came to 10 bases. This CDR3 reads CATMGRSTDTQYF. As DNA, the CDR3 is TGTGCCACCATGGGGCGGTCCACAGATACGCAGTATTTT.

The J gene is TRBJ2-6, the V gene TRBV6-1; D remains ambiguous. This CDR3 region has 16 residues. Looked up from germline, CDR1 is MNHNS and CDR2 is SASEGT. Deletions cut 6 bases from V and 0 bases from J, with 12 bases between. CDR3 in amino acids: CASRECHSSGANVLTF. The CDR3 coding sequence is TGTGCCAGCAGGGAGTGCCACAGCTCTGGGGCCAACGTCCTGACTTTC.

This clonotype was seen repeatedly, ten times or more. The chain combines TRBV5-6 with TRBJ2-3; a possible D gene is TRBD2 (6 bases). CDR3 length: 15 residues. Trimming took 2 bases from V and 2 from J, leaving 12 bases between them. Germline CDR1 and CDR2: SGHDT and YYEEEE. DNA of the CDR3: TGTGCCAGCAGCTTTTGGCGGGACTCCACAGATACGCAGTATTTT. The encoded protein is CASSFWRDSTDTQYF.

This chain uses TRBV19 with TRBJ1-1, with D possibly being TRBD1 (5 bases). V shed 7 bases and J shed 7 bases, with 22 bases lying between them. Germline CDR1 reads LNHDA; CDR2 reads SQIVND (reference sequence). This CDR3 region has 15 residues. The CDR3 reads CASTTQQGATNEAFF. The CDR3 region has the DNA TGTGCCAGTACCACGCAGCAAGGGGCAACTAATGAAGCTTTCTTT.